Shown below are 2 T cell receptor beta chains from a single sample sequenced in a study of blood T cell repertoires in COVID-19. Method: immunoSEQ multiplex PCR; TCRdb's copy keeps in-frame clones and lacks some. The table shows fewer than 100,000 clones, with more than 75% occurring only once. Input material: peripheral blood. The receptors stem from a human donor in a cohort sampled during active COVID-19.

This clone was seen only a few times. V usage is TRBV5-1 and J usage is TRBJ2-3; D gene uncertain. The CDR3 spans 13 residues. From germline, CDR1 is SGHRS and CDR2 YFSETQ. Trimming removed 4 bases at V and 0 bases at J, with 6 bases between. CDR3 region: CASSGPSTDTQYF. CDR3 in DNA: TGCGCCAGCAGCGGGCCTAGCACAGATACGCAGTATTTT.

The CDR3 spells CASSILAGAQETQYF. The CDR3 bases are TGTGCCAGTAGTATCCTGGCGGGAGCTCAAGAGACCCAGTACTTC. V is TRBV19 and J is TRBJ2-5; 7 nucleotides agree with TRBD2. The CDR3 length is 15 residues. Trimming cost V 3 bases and J 2 bases; bases outside gene matches: 6. Looked up from germline, CDR1 is LNHDA and CDR2 is SQIVND (reference sequence).